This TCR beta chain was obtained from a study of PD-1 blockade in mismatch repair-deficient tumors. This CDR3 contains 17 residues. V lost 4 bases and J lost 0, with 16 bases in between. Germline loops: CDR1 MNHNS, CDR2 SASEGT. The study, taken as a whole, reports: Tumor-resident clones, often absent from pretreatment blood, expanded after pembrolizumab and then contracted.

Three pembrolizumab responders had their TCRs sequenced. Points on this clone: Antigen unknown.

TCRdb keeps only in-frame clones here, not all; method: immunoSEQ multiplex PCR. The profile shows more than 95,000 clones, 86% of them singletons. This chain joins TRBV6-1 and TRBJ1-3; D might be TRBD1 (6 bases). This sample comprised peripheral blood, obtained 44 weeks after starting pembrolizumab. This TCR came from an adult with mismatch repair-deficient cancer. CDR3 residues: CASSAKQGSPSGNTIYF. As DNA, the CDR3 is TGTGCCAGCAGTGCCAAACAGGGTTCACCCTCTGGAAACACCATATATTTT.